The 23 T cell receptor beta chains below come from one sample, sequenced in a study of cytomegalovirus exposure and HLA in healthy donors. PCR involved 60 Vbeta and 13 Jbeta primers. Measured with immunoSEQ multiplex PCR; TCRdb has only the in-frame clones, and not every one. The sample yields about 170,000 clones, around 76% seen once. The sequencing sample was made of PBMCs. All receptors derive from a female donor in good health and CMV-seronegative.

The chain couples TRBV2 to TRBJ2-1, with a possible D match to TRBD2 (6 bases). CDR1 is SNHLY and CDR2 is FYNNEI in the germline V gene. The CDR3 runs 15 residues. V was cut by 4 bases and J by 0 bases, with 10 bases left in between. CDR3 bases: TGTGCCAGCAGTGCGAATAGCGGCTCCTACAATGAGCAGTTCTTC. Protein product: CASSANSGSYNEQFF.

V usage is TRBV5-5 and J usage is TRBJ2-3; 13 bases are shared with TRBD2. The CDR3 is made up of 16 amino acids. With V trimmed by 3 bases and J by 6 bases, 7 bases remained unmatched. Germline assignment: CDR1 SGHKS and CDR2 YYEKEE (reference sequence). The CDR3 DNA follows: TGTGCCAGCAGCTCGACGACTAGCGGGAGGATGGATACGCAGTATTTT. Residues: CASSSTTSGRMDTQYF. Together with reference TRBV5-5 and TRBJ2-3, the CDR3 gives the full variable domain: DAGVTQSPTHLIKTRGQQVTLRCSPISGHKSVSWYQQVLGQGPQFIFQYYEKEERGRGNFPDRFSARQFPNYSSELNVNALLLGDSALYLCASSSTTSGRMDTQYFGPGTRLTVL.

The J gene is TRBJ2-1, the V gene TRBV5-5, with a tentative D call TRBD2 (5 bases). This CDR3 region has 15 residues. V was clipped by 3 bases and J by 6 bases, with 16 bases between them. The germline V gene has CDR1 SGHKS and CDR2 YYEKEE (reference sequence). The CDR3 DNA reads TGTGCCAGCAGCTCGGGAACTAGATCCGGCAATGAGCAGTTCTTC. Translated: CASSSGTRSGNEQFF.

CDR3 region: CASSPDGGYSTDTQYF. In nucleotides, the CDR3 is TGTGCCAGCAGCCCCGACGGCGGGTATAGCACAGATACGCAGTATTTT. This chain connects TRBV5-8 to TRBJ2-3; D is perhaps TRBD2 (5 bases). The V and J ends lost 4 bases and 0 bases respectively, with 15 bases between them. This CDR3 has 16 residues. The germline V gene has CDR1 SGHTS and CDR2 YDEGEE.

This clone was observed once. V and J are TRBV16 and TRBJ1-2; D unclear. Per germline, CDR1 KGHSY and CDR2 FQNENV. With 2 bases removed from V and 6 bases from J, the gap between germline ends came to 7 bases. The length of the CDR3 is 12 residues. The CDR3 DNA reads TGTGCCAGCAGCCAAAGCGGCGATGGCTACACCTTC. It codes for CASSQSGDGYTF.

The chain uses TRBV13 and TRBJ2-3, with TRBD1 matching over 10 bases. Germline trimming cut 5 bases from V and 4 bases from J; bases unmatched to any gene: 3. The CDR3 has 14 amino acids. Germline V gene lookup returns CDR1 PRHDT and CDR2 FYEKMQ (reference sequence). CDR3 residues: CASSRGTGADTQYF. The CDR3 bases are TGTGCCAGCAGCCGCGGGACAGGGGCAGATACGCAGTATTTT.

The gene calls are TRBV4-1 and TRBJ2-5; 8 bases are a match to TRBD1. The germline V gene encodes CDR1 MGHRA and CDR2 YSYEKL. The trim removed 4 bases at V and 2 bases at J, leaving 3 bases unmatched. This CDR3 contains 14 residues. CDR3 coding DNA: TGCGCCAGCAGCCTAGGACAGGGTCAAGAGACCCAGTACTTC. Its protein product is CASSLGQGQETQYF.

This clone was detected once. The rearrangement uses TRBV9 and TRBJ1-2; D gene unclear. Germline V gene lookup returns CDR1 SGDLS and CDR2 YYNGEE. The CDR3 runs to 17 residues. Trimming pared 0 bases from V and 1 base from J, leaving 16 bases between. The CDR3 nucleotides are TGTGCCAGCAGCGTAGCGCCCCACCTCCGGAGTAACTATGGCTACACCTTC. Translated: CASSVAPHLRSNYGYTF.

This chain connects TRBV4-1 to TRBJ2-2; 8 positions match TRBD1. V shed 4 bases, J shed 0 bases, and the junction held 10 bases outside the gene matches. In germline, CDR1 is MGHRA, CDR2 YSYEKL. The CDR3 runs 18 residues. CDR3 DNA sequence: TGCGCCAGCAGCCTTTATGGCAGGGGGCTCGCGAACACCGGGGAGCTGTTTTTT. Its protein is CASSLYGRGLANTGELFF.

V and J are TRBV29-1 and TRBJ2-3; D may be TRBD2 (5 bases). The CDR3 contains 14 residues. Trimming shortened V by 7 bases and J by 6 bases, and 20 bases separated the two germline ends. Germline values: CDR1 SQVTM, CDR2 ANQGSEA. CDR3 in DNA: TGCAGCGGGGCAATAGGGCGTTCGGGGGATACGCAGTATTTT. Encoded protein: CSGAIGRSGDTQYF.

This clone appeared a few times. The chain combines TRBV2 with TRBJ1-1; TRBD1 matches 7 bases. CDR3 length: 13 amino acids. Germline CDR1 SNHLY, CDR2 FYNNEI. Unmatched junction bases numbered 6, after V lost 6 bases and J lost 5 bases. CDR3: CASRQEGQTEAFF. CDR3 in DNA: TGTGCCAGCAGGCAAGAGGGACAGACTGAAGCTTTCTTT.

For this clone: Other nucleotide sequences from this sample produce the same CDR3. V is TRBV9 and J is TRBJ2-3, with TRBD2 identical over 14 bases. CDR1 SGDLS and CDR2 YYNGEE come from the germline V gene. The CDR3 has 15 residues. The J segment lost 5 bases and the V segment lost 2 bases, leaving 1 base of the junction unmatched. CDR3 sequence (DNA): TGTGCCAGCAGCGTCGGACTAGCGGGGGGAGATACGCAGTATTTT. This encodes CASSVGLAGGDTQYF.

The chain couples TRBV2 to TRBJ2-5; D gene uncertain. The J call may be mistaken, given a closer DNA end match to TRBJ2-7. CDR1 SNHLY and CDR2 FYNNEI come from the germline V gene. This CDR3 spans 13 amino acids. CDR3 in amino acids: CASREPSAYEQYF. The CDR3 bases are TGTGCCAGCAGGGAACCAAGCGCTTACGAGCAGTACTTC.

The J gene is TRBJ2-3, the V gene TRBV6-1, with 13 bases lining up with TRBD2. CDR1 is MNHNS and CDR2 is SASEGT in the germline V gene. The CDR3 is made up of 15 amino acids. With V trimmed by 5 bases and J by 5 bases, 4 bases remained unmatched. Here the CDR3 DNA reads TGTGCCAGCAGTACGCGGACTAGCGGGGGAGATACGCAGTATTTT. Residues: CASSTRTSGGDTQYF.

The V and J genes are TRBV5-5 and TRBJ2-7; a possible D gene is TRBD1 (6 bases). The CDR3 extends over 13 amino acids. Germline CDR1 SGHKS, CDR2 YYEKEE (reference sequence). Trimming stripped 2 bases from V and 3 bases from J, with 9 bases between. The CDR3 spells CASSFDRNYEQYF. CDR3 nucleotide sequence: TGTGCCAGCAGCTTCGACAGGAACTACGAGCAGTACTTC.

The chain employs TRBV6-6 and TRBJ2-3; D possibly corresponds to TRBD2 (5 bases). V gave up 8 bases and J gave up 6 bases, with 9 bases separating them. Germline-derived CDR1 and CDR2 are MNHNY and SVGAGI (reference sequence). The CDR3 extends over 11 amino acids. CDR3 coding DNA: TGTGCCAGCCTGTCGGGGGATACGCAGTATTTT. Its translation: CASLSGDTQYF.

This rearrangement joins TRBV20-1 to TRBJ2-1; D gene unclear. The CDR3 has 10 residues. Looked up from germline, CDR1 is DFQATT and CDR2 is SNEGSKA (reference sequence). Trimming removed 3 bases from V and 9 bases from J, with 6 bases in between. The CDR3 nucleotides are TGCAGTGCTAGCGGAGTTGAGCAGTTCTTC. Encoded protein: CSASGVEQFF.

About this clone: Other DNA sequences in the same sample also yield this CDR3. This rearrangement joins TRBV2 to TRBJ1-1, with D possibly matching TRBD1 (5 bases). The CDR3 extends over 13 amino acids. From germline, CDR1 is SNHLY and CDR2 FYNNEI. Trimming pared 7 bases from V and 1 base from J, leaving 10 bases between. The DNA of the CDR3 is TGTGCCAGCACCACTACAGGGAACACTGAAGCTTTCTTT. Residues: CASTTTGNTEAFF.

The rearrangement joins TRBV7-3 to TRBJ2-1; TRBD2 aligns across 12 bases. Germline CDR1 and CDR2: SGHTA and FQGTGA. Losses at the gene ends were 4 bases for V and 4 bases for J; bases not matched to a gene: 2. The CDR3 is 15 amino acids. The CDR3 loop reads CASSSSGGGYNEQFF. CDR3 DNA sequence: TGTGCCAGCAGCTCTAGCGGGGGGGGTTACAATGAGCAGTTCTTC.

The CDR3 bases are TGTGCCAGCTCGCGGGGACAGCTCCTTTCACACACCATATATTTT. This gives the protein CASSRGQLLSHTIYF. The rearrangement joins TRBV18 to TRBJ1-3; 7 bases are a match to TRBD1. J lost 8 bases, V lost 6 bases, and 13 bases had no gene match. Germline values: CDR1 KGHSH, CDR2 LQKENI. The CDR3 is 15 residues long.

V gene TRBV10-3 combines with J gene TRBJ2-4; TRBD1 matches at 10 bases. The trim removed 3 bases at V and 5 bases at J, leaving 7 bases unmatched. CDR3 length equals 16 residues. Germline CDR1 ENHRY, CDR2 SYGVKD. The chain's CDR3 is CAISEPGTGAQNIQYF. As DNA, the CDR3 is TGTGCCATCAGTGAACCCGGGACAGGGGCCCAAAACATTCAGTACTTC.

The chain joins TRBV2 to TRBJ1-2; D is ambiguous. Trimming removed 6 bases from V and 7 bases from J, with 21 bases in between. Germline-derived CDR1 and CDR2 are SNHLY and FYNNEI. The CDR3 totals 15 residues. The CDR3 region has the DNA TGTGCCAGCAGCCCCTCATGGGGAGGCCCCCGTGGCTACACCTTC. This sequence encodes CASSPSWGGPRGYTF.

The chain recombines TRBV5-1 with TRBJ1-1; D remains unclear. The CDR3 consists of 13 residues. The ends were cut back, 5 bases at V and 0 bases at J, with 8 bases in the middle. The V gene's germline CDR1 is SGHRS and CDR2 YFSETQ. Here the CDR3 DNA reads TGCGCCAGCAGGGCTCTCATGAACACTGAAGCTTTCTTT. This translates into CASRALMNTEAFF.